This TCR beta chain was profiled in a study of shared T cell receptors in the human thymus. This table comes from immunoSEQ multiplex PCR, and its TCRdb copy is limited to in-frame clones, with some not included. The data show approximately 760,000 clones, with 70% to 90% seen just once and around 0.0099% held by the top ten. The sample also formed part of further work on human thymus T cells. That paper notes: Finnish infants who were healthy and having corrective surgery for congenital heart defects made up the donors. In corrective heart surgery, resections were taken, and these provided the thymus tissue.

The clonotype originates from a girl under three years old with a congenital heart defect. Source material: thymocytes.

DNA of the CDR3: TGTGCCCCCTCTCGCAGGGGGCGCACTGAAGCTTTCTTT. It specifies CAPSRRGRTEAFF. The chain links TRBV30 to TRBJ1-1; 8 positions agree with TRBD1. Germline assignment: CDR1 GTSNPN and CDR2 SVGIG (reference sequence). The V gene end was trimmed by 8 bases and the J gene end by 4 bases; junction bases not matched to a gene: 9. This CDR3 is 13 amino acids long.